The source of this T cell receptor (beta chain) is a study of regulatory T cells in long-lasting Graves disease. Study information: Over-5-year antithyroid drug use with positive TSH receptor antibodies defined persistent Graves' disease in the study.

V was shortened by 8 bases and J by 1 base, with 11 bases between the two germline ends. The CDR3 length is 13 residues. CDR1 KGHSH and CDR2 LQKENI come from the germline V gene. Findings and caveats of the study: Persistent patients shared more public clonotypes (about 3,000) than newly diagnosed patients (around 910).

Construction of the TCR beta libraries employed iRepertoire HTBI primers in conjunction with Arm-PCR of CDR3 regions. Methods used by the authors: Across samples, roughly 64 TRBV and more than 13 TRBJ segments were found. TCRdb used MiXCR to reprocess the multiplex PCR reads, holding one entry per CDR3 protein. These V and J calls originate from TCRdb's pipeline instead of the authors' own analysis. The sample comprises around 460,000 distinct CDR3 sequences, about 20% of which are singletons, and approximately 14% rests with the top ten. This clonotype has ten or more counts. Its antigen remains unknown. Time point reported: persistent/refractory GD, antithyroid drugs over 5 years with positive TRAb. The authors made the TCR library using RNA they extracted from PBMCs. The authors drew patients from an endocrinology department in Xi'an, China.

Sequenced here: peripheral blood mononuclear cells (PBMCs), sampled when the disease was refractory, from a patient treated with antithyroid drugs. The V call is TRBV18, the J call TRBJ1-1; the D is unclear. The origin of this receptor is a female donor with Graves disease. DNA for the CDR3: TGTGCCAGCAGTCCCCTGGAGAACACTGAAGCTTTCTTT. Its protein is CASSPLENTEAFF.